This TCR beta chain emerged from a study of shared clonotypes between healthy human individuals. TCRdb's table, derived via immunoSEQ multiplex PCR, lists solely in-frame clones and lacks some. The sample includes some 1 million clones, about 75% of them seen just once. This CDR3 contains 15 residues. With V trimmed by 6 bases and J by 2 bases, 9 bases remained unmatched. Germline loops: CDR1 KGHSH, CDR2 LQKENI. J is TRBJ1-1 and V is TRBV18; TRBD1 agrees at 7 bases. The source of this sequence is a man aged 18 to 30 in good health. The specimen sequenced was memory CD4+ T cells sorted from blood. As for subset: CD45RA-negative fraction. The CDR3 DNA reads TGTGCCAGCTCTCCGCCCAGGGGGGCTAACACTGAAGCTTTCTTT. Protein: CASSPPRGANTEAFF.